The T cell receptor (beta chain) under discussion was sequenced for a study of blood T cell repertoires in COVID-19. Study background: In each case, the material was cDNA or gDNA derived from T cells, B-cell-depleted T cells, or PBMCs.

This CDR3 contains 14 residues. Between the trimmed V and J ends, which lost 3 bases and 7 bases, there was a span of 15 bases. The germline V gene encodes CDR1 SGHVS and CDR2 FQNEAQ. Methods used by the authors: Estimation of nucleated cell counts was performed using reference gene primer amplification. Assay: immunoSEQ multiplex PCR; the TCRdb copy retains only in-frame clones and omits some. V and J calls plus clone size are reproduced from that table; the DNA served to infer D and trimming. The sample consists of about 220,000 clones, around 82% of them appearing once. This TCR was sampled from a woman over 75 with acute or convalescent COVID-19. This chain joins TRBV7-8 and TRBJ1-1, with D possibly matching TRBD1 (5 bases). The sample consisted of peripheral blood. CDR3 sequence (DNA): TGTGCCAGCAGCTTGCAACTACAGGCCGATGAAGCTTTCTTT. Translating gives CASSLQLQADEAFF.